Here is one T cell receptor (beta chain) with its context. Its antigen remains unidentified. The sample belongs to a study of beta chain features in type 1 diabetes. Findings of the study overall: Reduced insertions and increased deletions marked VDJ junctions in type 1 diabetes patients.

cDNA synthesis used the whole RNA isolate, giving expressed TCRB sequences. Generated by immunoSEQ multiplex PCR, the TCRdb table keeps only in-frame clones and is missing some. Found here are approximately 90,000 clones, about a third of them singletons; the top ten hold about 0.5%. V dropped 5 bases and J dropped 7 bases, with 19 bases sitting between them. The CDR3 length is 14 residues. Germline-derived CDR1 and CDR2 are SGHRS and YFSETQ. The sequenced sample was stem cell memory CD4+ T cells from blood. This receptor was obtained from a woman aged 18-29 years in good health. The chain carries TRBV5-1 and TRBJ2-7, with TRBD2 as a possible D gene (6 bases). The CDR3 region has the DNA TGCGCCAGCAGTAGCGGTGAAGCGACGGGAGAGCAGTACTTC. Protein: CASSSGEATGEQYF.